This T cell receptor (beta chain) comes out of a study of human T cells and chemical hapten exposure. Regarding time point: pre-sensitization, week 0. Treatment reported: therapeutic diphenylcyclopropenone sensitization with weekly scalp DPC. The CDR3 is 15 amino acids. Germline-derived CDR1 and CDR2 are PRHDT and FYEKMQ (reference sequence). V was clipped by 3 bases and J by 7 bases, with 18 bases between them. TCRdb reprocessed the RACE reads with MiXCR, giving one entry per CDR3 protein. The profile shows 350,000 to 450,000 distinct CDR3 sequences, approximately 5.1% of them singletons. This clonotype was found many times.

The clonotype comes from a woman between 45 and 65 years old with alopecia areata. Some clones in this sample may be carry-over from other donors' samples. The chain couples TRBV13 to TRBJ1-2, with D hard to call. Specimen: whole blood, collected in connection with sensitization to the hapten diphenylcyclopropenone (DPC). CDR3: CASSFFSGPMGGYTF. The CDR3 DNA follows: TGTGCCAGCAGCTTTTTTAGTGGGCCGATGGGTGGCTACACCTTC.